This T cell receptor beta chain comes out of a study of neoadjuvant anti-PD-1 for oral cavity cancer. For the study at large: Patients without progression got a fourth dose around day 43. Study findings and constraints: Each response group had just a few patients in TCR analyses.

Stated time point: after neoadjuvant nivolumab, at surgical resection. The CDR3 totals 15 residues. Looked up from germline, CDR1 is MNHNS and CDR2 is SASEGT. The J segment lost 3 bases and the V segment lost 10 bases, leaving 12 bases of the junction unmatched. As for this clone: Antigen unknown.

Clones were sequenced by immunoSEQ multiplex PCR, and TCRdb holds only the in-frame ones, with some missing. Found here are 11,000 to 15,000 clones, around 66% of them singletons; the top ten hold around 2.8%. The receptor's source is a person aged 40 to 85 with oral cavity squamous cell carcinoma. The V gene is TRBV6-1, the J gene TRBJ1-5; 7 bases fit TRBD1. The sequences come from PBMCs, collected after nivolumab (anti-PD-1) treatment. The CDR3 DNA reads TGTGCCACTTGTCTTGGACAGGAGATCAATCAGCCCCAGCATTTT. Translating it yields CATCLGQEINQPQHF.